Listed here are 15 T cell receptor beta chains from one sample, sequenced in a study of cytomegalovirus exposure and HLA in healthy donors (dated by TCRdb to about 2017). The method was the immunoSEQ multiplex PCR assay. The multiplex PCR relied on a mix of 60 forward primers for TCR Vbeta segments and 13 reverse primers for TCR Jbeta segments. Drawn from immuneACCESS, this table holds only the in-frame rearrangements with V and J called that TCRdb kept. Clones are partly lost; checked studies trace under half to an unresolved V gene and leave the rest unexplained. Across this sample there are 150,000 to 200,000 clones, with approximately 78% seen only once. The top ten hold about 12% of the sample. Sequencing input: PBMCs. These receptors came from a woman between 45 and 60 years old in good health and CMV-seropositive.

The V and J genes are TRBV30 and TRBJ1-6; D uncertain. Looked up from germline, CDR1 is GTSNPN and CDR2 is SVGIG (reference sequence). The CDR3 has 13 residues. Trimming took off 5 bases at V and 7 bases at J, with 12 bases between the two ends. The CDR3 region has the DNA TGTGCCTGGCAACGGGTGACGAATTCACCCCTCCACTTT. Its protein is CAWQRVTNSPLHF. The full variable domain, in which reference TRBV30 and TRBJ1-6 provide the parts outside the CDR3, is SQTIHQWPATLVQPVGSPLSLECTVEGTSNPNLYWYRQAAGRGLQLLFYSVGIGQISSEVPQNLSASRPQDRQFILSSKKLLLSDSGFYLCAWQRVTNSPLHFGNGTRLTVT.

This chain connects TRBV30 to TRBJ1-1; D may be TRBD1 (5 bases). CDR3 size: 13 residues. Germline assignment: CDR1 GTSNPN and CDR2 SVGIG (reference sequence). Trimming removed 0 bases at V and 1 base at J, with 6 bases between. The CDR3 DNA reads TGTGCCTGGAGTGTACAGGCGAACACTGAAGCTTTCTTT. Its translation is CAWSVQANTEAFF.

The genes are TRBV29-1 and TRBJ1-2; D gene unclear. Germline CDR1 SQVTM, CDR2 ANQGSEA. The CDR3 sequence is 13 residues long. V lost 5 bases and J lost 13, with 23 bases in between. The DNA of the CDR3 is TGCAGCGTTCCTGACTACGGACGGGGTCGTGGCACCTTC. Translating it yields CSVPDYGRGRGTF.

V and J are TRBV18 and TRBJ1-2, with D maybe TRBD1 (5 bases). Germline V lookup: CDR1 KGHSH, CDR2 LQKENI. With 5 bases removed from V and 4 bases from J, the gap between germline ends came to 26 bases. The CDR3 is 18 amino acids. In DNA form, the CDR3 reads TGTGCCAGCTCATCTACTTCGGATAGGGGTGGCCTCGCCTATGGCTACACCTTC. It yields the protein CASSSTSDRGGLAYGYTF.

In this sample, this clone turned up a few times. The genes are TRBV19 and TRBJ2-2; TRBD1 agrees at 9 bases. Germline-derived CDR1 and CDR2 are LNHDA and SQIVND (reference sequence). The CDR3 spans 16 residues. The V gene end was trimmed by 1 base and the J gene end by 7 bases; junction bases not matched to a gene: 7. This CDR3 is CASSIVTGQGIGELFF. The CDR3, as DNA: TGTGCCAGTAGTATAGTGACCGGACAGGGGATCGGGGAGCTGTTTTTT.

The V call is TRBV30, the J call TRBJ2-4; weak D call: TRBD1 (5 bases). Trimming shortened V by 2 bases and J by 7 bases, and 12 bases separated the two germline ends. CDR1 and CDR2 (germline): GTSNPN, SVGIG (reference sequence). This CDR3 has 13 amino acids. CDR3 DNA sequence: TGTGCCTGGAGTAGGGGTAGCCCCAACATTCAGTACTTC. Amino acid sequence: CAWSRGSPNIQYF.

The genes are TRBV19 and TRBJ2-1, with 9 bases matching TRBD1. Germline loops: CDR1 LNHDA, CDR2 SQIVND (reference sequence). This CDR3 contains 16 residues. The junction had 6 bases not matched to a gene; V was cut back by 6 bases and J by 0 bases. The CDR3 sequence is CASSRQGGSSYNEQFF. The DNA for the CDR3 is TGTGCCAGTAGCCGACAGGGGGGAAGCTCCTACAATGAGCAGTTCTTC.

A note on this clone: In the same sample, other DNA sequences code for this CDR3. The chain recombines TRBV6-1 with TRBJ1-2, with a tentative D call TRBD1 (5 bases). Trimming removed 8 bases at V and 1 base at J, with 11 bases between. The CDR3 extends over 13 amino acids. Germline CDR1 MNHNS, CDR2 SASEGT. The CDR3 sequence: CASRLDSNYGYTF. In DNA form, the CDR3 reads TGTGCCAGCCGACTAGACAGTAACTATGGCTACACCTTC.

This sequence joins TRBV5-1 and TRBJ1-1, with TRBD1 matching over 9 bases. CDR1 is SGHRS, CDR2 YFSETQ, per germline. This CDR3 region has 16 residues. Losses at the gene ends were 4 bases for V and 0 bases for J; bases not matched to a gene: 7. CDR3 bases: TGCGCCAGCAGCGCCGGGACAGGGACCATGAACACTGAAGCTTTCTTT. Translating gives CASSAGTGTMNTEAFF.

The chain combines TRBV5-1 with TRBJ2-7; the match to TRBD1 covers 7 bases. The CDR3 runs to 14 residues. Germline V gene lookup returns CDR1 SGHRS and CDR2 YFSETQ. J gave up 1 base and V 5 bases, and 6 bases lay outside the gene matches. DNA of the CDR3: TGCGCCAGCAGGAGTGGACAGGTTTCCTACGAGCAGTACTTC. Its translation is CASRSGQVSYEQYF.

The chain carries TRBV29-1 and TRBJ2-7; TRBD1 is a possible D gene (7 bases). V was pared by 6 bases and J by 0 bases, with 9 bases between. CDR3 size: 12 residues. The V gene's germline CDR1 is SQVTM and CDR2 ANQGSEA. For the CDR3, the DNA is TGCAGCGTGCGGGACAGCTCCTACGAGCAGTACTTC. This translates into CSVRDSSYEQYF.

The rearrangement joins TRBV6-5 to TRBJ2-7; 12 bases line up with TRBD1. The CDR3 covers 15 residues. CDR1 and CDR2 (germline): MNHEY, SVGAGI. With 5 bases clipped from V and 3 bases from J, the junction kept 5 bases outside the gene matches. CDR3 protein: CASSTWDRGRYEQYF. The DNA for the CDR3 is TGTGCCAGCAGTACCTGGGACAGGGGGCGCTACGAGCAGTACTTC.

This clone was picked up a small number of times. The V gene is TRBV30, the J gene TRBJ2-5; TRBD2 matches 12 bases. V dropped 3 bases and J dropped 2; count of bases not matched to a gene: 4. The germline V gene has CDR1 GTSNPN and CDR2 SVGIG (reference sequence). The CDR3 consists of 15 residues. This CDR3 reads CAWSGGTSGQETQYF. In DNA form, the CDR3 reads TGTGCCTGGAGCGGGGGGACTAGCGGGCAAGAGACCCAGTACTTC.

The V gene is TRBV11-2, the J gene TRBJ2-7; possible D gene TRBD2, 5 bases. Per germline, CDR1 SGHAT and CDR2 FQNNGV. The V gene lost 4 bases and the J gene lost 2 bases, with 15 bases spanning the gap. CDR3 length equals 15 residues. CDR3 residues: CASSSSWAGTYEQYF. Here the CDR3 DNA reads TGTGCCAGCAGCTCCTCATGGGCGGGTACCTACGAGCAGTACTTC.

This clone was observed a handful of times. The chain uses TRBV10-3 and TRBJ1-1; no reliable D call. The CDR3 consists of 14 residues. Between the trimmed V and J ends, which lost 0 bases and 0 bases, there was a span of 5 bases. CDR1 and CDR2 from the germline V gene are ENHRY and SYGVKD. CDR3 in amino acids: CAISESGVNTEAFF. The CDR3 bases are TGTGCCATCAGTGAGTCGGGAGTGAACACTGAAGCTTTCTTT.